The 25 T cell receptor beta chains below come from one sample, sequenced in a study of regulatory T cells in long-lasting Graves disease. Sequencing libraries for TCR beta were prepared with iRepertoire HTBI primers and Arm-PCR of CDR3 regions. TCRdb re-called the multiplex PCR reads through MiXCR, storing one row per CDR3 protein. The repertoire holds 300,000 to 350,000 distinct CDR3 sequences, roughly 21% seen once, with roughly 29% in the top ten. Time point denoted: persistent/refractory GD, antithyroid drugs over 5 years with positive TRAb. RNA isolated from PBMCs was used to make the TCR library. The sequencing used peripheral blood mononuclear cells (PBMCs), collected when the disease was refractory, from a patient treated with antithyroid drugs. These receptors were obtained from a female donor with Graves disease.

The V gene is TRBV20-1, the J gene TRBJ1-6; 7 nucleotides agree with TRBD1. V was clipped by 5 bases and J by 10 bases; unmatched bases: 11. This CDR3 is built from 14 residues. CDR1 and CDR2 (germline): DFQATT, SNEGSKA (reference sequence). CDR3 nucleotide sequence: TGCAGTGCTCAAACCCCCGGGGACAGCTCACCCCTCCACTTT. It codes for CSAQTPGDSSPLHF.

This clonotype came up a few times. The chain has TRBV6-5 and TRBJ2-6; D remains ambiguous. The CDR3 is made up of 18 amino acids. Germline V gene lookup returns CDR1 MNHEY and CDR2 SVGAGI. Trimming cost V 2 bases and J 0 bases, with 14 bases left between them. CDR3 nucleotides: TGTGCCAGCAGTTACGAAGGCAGGTTTAGCTCTGGGGCCAACGTCCTGACTTTC. It codes for CASSYEGRFSSGANVLTF.

This clonotype has a handful of counts. One end of the junction does not line up with germline, which may come from a read error. This sequence joins TRBV20-1 and TRBJ2-7; TRBD1 or TRBD2 may be the D gene (5 bases each). This CDR3 spans 13 amino acids. In germline, CDR1 is DFQATT, CDR2 SNEGSKA (reference sequence). CDR3 sequence reads: CSARNKPGTPEHF. CDR3 DNA: TGCAGTGCTAGAAACAAGCCCGGGACGCCGGAGCACTTC.

This sequence joins TRBV7-6 and TRBJ1-4; D not certain. The CDR3 covers 12 residues. The germline CDR1 and CDR2 sequences are SGHVS and FNYEAQ. The V end was cut by 8 bases, the J end by 4 bases, with 8 bases between. The chain's CDR3 is CASSRDNEKLFF. For the CDR3, the DNA is TGTGCCAGCTCTAGGGATAATGAAAAACTGTTTTTT.

This clonotype was recorded a few times. This chain connects TRBV27 to TRBJ1-1; perhaps TRBD1 as D (5 bases). V shed 5 bases and J shed 4 bases, with 14 bases lying between them. CDR3 size: 14 residues. Germline CDR1 reads MNHEY; CDR2 reads SMNVEV (reference sequence). As DNA, the CDR3 is TGTGCCAGCAGTCCCAGGGTTTTGGGCACTGAAGCTTTCTTT. Translated, it gives CASSPRVLGTEAFF.

This clonotype was seen at least ten times. This chain links TRBV3-1 with TRBJ1-1, with D possibly being TRBD1 (5 bases). CDR3 size: 11 residues. The V and J ends lost 7 bases and 9 bases respectively, with 12 bases between them. Germline V gene sequence: CDR1 LGHDT, CDR2 YNNKEL (reference sequence). The DNA for the CDR3 is TGTGCCAGCAACGGGGGAGATAAAGCTTTCTTT. Translating it yields CASNGGDKAFF.

The rearrangement joins TRBV19 to TRBJ1-2; D is possibly TRBD1 (5 bases). CDR3 size: 15 residues. Trimming pared 7 bases from V and 5 bases from J, leaving 20 bases between. Per germline, CDR1 LNHDA and CDR2 SQIVND (reference sequence). CDR3 in amino acids: CASNSGEGRGYGYTF. The CDR3 bases are TGTGCCAGTAACTCCGGAGAGGGGAGAGGGTATGGCTACACCTTC. Full variable domain (outside the CDR3, taken from reference TRBV19 and TRBJ1-2): DGGITQSPKYLFRKEGQNVTLSCEQNLNHDAMYWYRQDPGQGLRLIYYSQIVNDFQKGDIAEGYSVSREKKESFPLTVTSAQKNPTAFYLCASNSGEGRGYGYTFGSGTRLTVV.

For the CDR3, the DNA is TGTGCCAGTCACAGGGTGGGGGTCGATGGCTACACCTTC. Translation gives CASHRVGVDGYTF. The chain combines TRBV6-1 with TRBJ1-2; a weak D match, TRBD1 (6 bases). CDR3 length: 13 amino acids. Between the trimmed V and J ends, which lost 9 bases and 6 bases, there was a span of 17 bases. Looked up from germline, CDR1 is MNHNS and CDR2 is SASEGT.

This clonotype was seen at least ten times. V usage is TRBV28 and J usage is TRBJ2-7, with 9 bases that match TRBD1. This CDR3 contains 15 residues. Trimming took 3 bases from V and 1 from J; bases not matched to a gene: 4. Per germline, CDR1 MDHEN and CDR2 SYDVKM. CDR3 sequence reads: CASSFRGTGSYEQYF. Here the CDR3 DNA reads TGTGCCAGCAGTTTCAGGGGGACAGGGTCCTACGAGCAGTACTTC. The full variable domain, with the rest looked up from reference TRBV28 and TRBJ2-7, is DVKVTQSSRYLVKRTGEKVFLECVQDMDHENMFWYRQDPGLGLRLIYFSYDVKMKEKGDIPEGYSVSREKKERFSLILESASTNQTSMYLCASSFRGTGSYEQYFGPGTRLTVT.

The chain is built from TRBV4-1 and TRBJ2-3, with 12 bases fitting TRBD2. The CDR3 is 16 amino acids. V lost 1 base and J lost 4; bases outside the gene matches: 3. Germline V lookup: CDR1 MGHRA, CDR2 YSYEKL. The CDR3 is CASSQATSGSSDTQYF. In DNA, the CDR3 is TGCGCCAGCAGCCAAGCGACTAGCGGGAGTTCAGATACGCAGTATTTT.

This clonotype was seen more than once but under ten times. The genes are TRBV7-6 and TRBJ2-2, with 7 bases matching TRBD2. This CDR3 contains 16 residues. Germline V gene sequence: CDR1 SGHVS, CDR2 FNYEAQ. Unmatched junction bases numbered 6, after V lost 1 base and J lost 4 bases. CDR3: CASSLGQLASTGELFF. The DNA for the CDR3 is TGTGCCAGCAGCTTAGGGCAACTAGCGAGCACCGGGGAGCTGTTTTTT.

This clonotype was seen ten or more times. V usage is TRBV28 and J usage is TRBJ2-7, with D maybe TRBD2 (6 bases). This CDR3 has 18 amino acids. Trimming took off 2 bases at V and 3 bases at J, with 23 bases between the two ends. The germline V gene has CDR1 MDHEN and CDR2 SYDVKM. The CDR3 region is CASSLKGIVIIADYEQYF. CDR3 bases: TGTGCCAGCAGTTTAAAGGGGATCGTGATTATAGCGGACTACGAGCAGTACTTC.

This clonotype was counted a few times. The chain has TRBV5-1 and TRBJ2-7, with TRBD1 matching over 9 bases. The CDR3 is made up of 17 amino acids. The germline V gene has CDR1 SGHRS and CDR2 YFSETQ. V gave up 3 bases and J gave up 2 bases; unmatched junction bases: 12. DNA of the CDR3: TGCGCCAGCAGCTCAGAACCGGGACAGGGAAGAACCTACGAGCAGTACTTC. Protein sequence: CASSSEPGQGRTYEQYF.

This clonotype occurred a few times. This chain connects TRBV27 to TRBJ1-2, with D maybe TRBD1 (6 bases). The CDR3 loop spans 12 amino acids. Germline V gene lookup returns CDR1 MNHEY and CDR2 SMNVEV (reference sequence). Trimming cost V 2 bases and J 7 bases, with 8 bases left between them. The CDR3 is CASSLEGGGYTF. CDR3 coding DNA: TGTGCCAGCAGTTTAGAGGGGGGTGGCTACACCTTC.

This clonotype was recorded at least ten times. The rearrangement uses TRBV6-1 and TRBJ1-2, with no clear D. Germline CDR1 reads MNHNS; CDR2 reads SASEGT. Trimming shortened V by 10 bases and J by 5 bases, and 14 bases separated the two germline ends. CDR3 length equals 12 residues. In nucleotides, the CDR3 is TGTGCCACCACACCCACGGATTATGGCTACACCTTC. It yields the protein CATTPTDYGYTF.

The V and J genes are TRBV7-3 and TRBJ2-7, with TRBD1 matching over 8 bases. The CDR3 totals 15 residues. V shed 5 bases, J shed 2 bases, and the junction held 8 bases outside the gene matches. Per germline, CDR1 SGHTA and CDR2 FQGTGA. The CDR3 spells CASSLRQGLAYEQYF. In DNA form, the CDR3 reads TGTGCCAGCAGCCTACGACAGGGGCTAGCCTACGAGCAGTACTTC.

This clonotype was recorded at least ten times. The chain recombines TRBV28 with TRBJ2-6, with D unclear. The V end lost 6 bases, the J end lost 0 bases, and 12 bases lay between the germline ends. This CDR3 has 16 amino acids. Germline CDR1 reads MDHEN; CDR2 reads SYDVKM. CDR3 sequence (DNA): TGTGCCAGCAGCTTTCGATCGTTCTCTGGGGCCAACGTCCTGACTTTC. Translation gives CASSFRSFSGANVLTF.

V usage is TRBV25-1 and J usage is TRBJ2-3, with D uncertain. The V gene's germline CDR1 is MGHDK and CDR2 SYGVNS. The germline V and J ends were trimmed by 2 bases and 2 bases, with 5 bases remaining between them. This CDR3 has 13 amino acids. CDR3 DNA sequence: TGTGCCAGCAGTGAAAGATTCACAGATACGCAGTATTTT. It yields the protein CASSERFTDTQYF. The complete variable domain, with remaining parts taken from reference TRBV25-1 and TRBJ2-3, reads EADIYQTPRYLVIGTGKKITLECSQTMGHDKMYWYQQDPGMELHLIHYSYGVNSTEKGDLSSESTVSRIRTEHFPLTLESARPSHTSQYLCASSERFTDTQYFGPGTRLTVL.

There are many counts of this clonotype. J is TRBJ2-7 and V is TRBV28, with a possible D match to TRBD1 (6 bases). The CDR3 totals 13 residues. The V and J ends lost 8 bases and 2 bases respectively, with 13 bases between them. Germline V lookup: CDR1 MDHEN, CDR2 SYDVKM. The CDR3 region has the DNA TGTGCCAGCTCGGGACACCGTCCCTACGAGCAGTACTTC. Amino acid sequence: CASSGHRPYEQYF. The full variable domain, rest sourced from reference TRBV28 and TRBJ2-7, is DVKVTQSSRYLVKRTGEKVFLECVQDMDHENMFWYRQDPGLGLRLIYFSYDVKMKEKGDIPEGYSVSREKKERFSLILESASTNQTSMYLCASSGHRPYEQYFGPGTRLTVT.

This clonotype has more than one count but fewer than ten. The rearrangement uses TRBV10-3 and TRBJ1-2; D is undetermined. V shed 0 bases and J shed 0 bases, with 17 bases lying between them. This CDR3 region has 18 residues. Germline V CDR1 and CDR2: ENHRY, SYGVKD. CDR3 coding DNA: TGTGCCATCAGTGAGTCGTGGAGTCGCGTGGAAGCTAACTATGGCTACACCTTC. Protein: CAISESWSRVEANYGYTF.

This clonotype has just a few counts. The chain employs TRBV7-3 and TRBJ2-2; D possibly uses TRBD1 or TRBD2 (5 bases each). The germline V and J ends were trimmed by 8 bases and 5 bases, with 18 bases remaining between them. Germline assignment: CDR1 SGHTA and CDR2 FQGTGA. There are 15 residues in the CDR3. The CDR3 DNA sequence: TGTGCCAGCTCAGAGGCCGCAGGGAGTACCGGGGAGCTGTTTTTT. Translated, it gives CASSEAAGSTGELFF.

This clonotype has at least ten counts. The rearrangement joins TRBV15 to TRBJ1-5, with 9 bases lining up with TRBD1. This CDR3 is built from 14 residues. With 1 base clipped from V and 8 bases from J, the junction kept 3 bases outside the gene matches. From germline, CDR1 is LNHNV and CDR2 YYDKDF (reference sequence). CDR3 protein: CATSRGTGDKPQHF. CDR3 nucleotide sequence: TGTGCCACCAGCAGAGGGACAGGGGATAAGCCCCAGCATTTT.

This clonotype was observed many times. The rearrangement links TRBV12-3 or TRBV12-4 to TRBJ2-7, with TRBD1 identical over 7 bases. Losses at the gene ends were 5 bases for V and 6 bases for J; bases not matched to a gene: 10. The CDR3 runs to 14 residues. CDR3 sequence reads: CASSQGQSGTEQYF. The CDR3, as DNA: TGTGCCAGCAGTCAGGGACAGAGCGGAACCGAGCAGTACTTC.

The rearrangement joins TRBV30 to TRBJ2-1, with a weak D call TRBD2 (7 bases). V gave up 0 bases and J gave up 6 bases, with 15 bases separating them. Looked up from germline, CDR1 is GTSNPN and CDR2 is SVGIG (reference sequence). The CDR3 has 15 residues. CDR3 loop: CAWSVMGGTINEQFF. CDR3 coding DNA: TGTGCCTGGAGTGTAATGGGGGGGACAATCAATGAGCAGTTCTTC.

The rearrangement joins TRBV7-3 to TRBJ2-7; D gene ambiguous. Looked up from germline, CDR1 is SGHTA and CDR2 is FQGTGA. The CDR3 length is 9 residues. CDR3 DNA: TGTGCAGGGCACTACGAGCAGTACTTC. As protein: CAGHYEQYF.